This T cell receptor (beta chain) is drawn from a study of cytomegalovirus exposure and HLA in healthy donors. Broader study findings: In most subjects, TCR beta sequences reportedly gave accurate predictions of HLA-A and HLA-B alleles. A missense variant in DCLRE1C was later tied to TCR beta V- and J-gene trimming. Among the sequence variants, a highly shared cluster was likely an artifact of sequencing.

Germline V gives CDR1 LNHDA, CDR2 SQIVND (reference sequence). The ends lost 10 bases at V and 0 bases at J; junction bases unmatched: 8. The CDR3 extends over 15 amino acids. The primer mix had 60 Vbeta and 13 Jbeta primers. Sequencing was performed with immunoSEQ multiplex PCR; in TCRdb, only in-frame clones are kept and a portion is missing. The table includes some 140,000 clones, 74% detected once. This clone was counted a single time. Its antigen is undetermined. The chain carries TRBV19 and TRBJ2-5; 10 bases are a match to TRBD1. The sequenced sample consisted of PBMCs. This receptor was taken from a man younger than 40 in good health and CMV-seronegative. CDR3 sequence (DNA): TGTGCCACCTCTACGGGACAGGGGTACCAAGAGACCCAGTACTTC. As protein: CATSTGQGYQETQYF.